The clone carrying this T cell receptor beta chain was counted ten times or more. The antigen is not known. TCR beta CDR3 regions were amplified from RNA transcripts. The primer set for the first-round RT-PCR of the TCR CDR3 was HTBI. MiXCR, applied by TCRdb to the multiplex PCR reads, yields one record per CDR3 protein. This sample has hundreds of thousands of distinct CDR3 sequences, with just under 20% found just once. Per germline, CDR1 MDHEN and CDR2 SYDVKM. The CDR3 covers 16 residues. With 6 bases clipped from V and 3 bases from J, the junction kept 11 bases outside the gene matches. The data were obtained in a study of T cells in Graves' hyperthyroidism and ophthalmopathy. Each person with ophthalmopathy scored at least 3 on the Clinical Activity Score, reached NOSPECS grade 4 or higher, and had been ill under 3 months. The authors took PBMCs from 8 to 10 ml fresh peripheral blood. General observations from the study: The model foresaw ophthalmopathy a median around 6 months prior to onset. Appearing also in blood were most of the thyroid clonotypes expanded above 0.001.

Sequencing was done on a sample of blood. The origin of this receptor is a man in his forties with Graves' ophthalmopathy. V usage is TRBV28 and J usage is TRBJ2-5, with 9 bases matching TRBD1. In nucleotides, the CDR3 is TGTGCCAGCAGGGATCAACAGGGGGCTTTGAAAGAGACCCAGTACTTC. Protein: CASRDQQGALKETQYF.